This T cell receptor beta chain was identified in a study of T-cell reconstitution after alpha-beta-depleted transplantation in children. Unique molecular identifiers were built into the TCRbeta library. Each CDR3 protein is one row after TCRdb ran MiXCR on the PCR reads. The sample contains roughly 500,000 distinct CDR3 sequences, roughly 33% of which appear only once. The CDR3 length is 14 residues. Trimming took 3 bases from V and 0 from J, leaving 6 bases between them. In germline, CDR1 is SEHNR, CDR2 FQNEAQ (reference sequence). This sequence joins TRBV7-9 and TRBJ1-5; D remains ambiguous. The sample in question was PBMCs from the stem cell graft donor, obtained from the stem cell graft. This TCR was recovered from a human donor who donated a stem cell graft to a child with aplastic anemia. The CDR3 region is CASSFSDSNQPQHF. CDR3 in DNA: TGTGCCAGCAGCTTCTCAGATAGCAATCAGCCCCAGCATTTT.